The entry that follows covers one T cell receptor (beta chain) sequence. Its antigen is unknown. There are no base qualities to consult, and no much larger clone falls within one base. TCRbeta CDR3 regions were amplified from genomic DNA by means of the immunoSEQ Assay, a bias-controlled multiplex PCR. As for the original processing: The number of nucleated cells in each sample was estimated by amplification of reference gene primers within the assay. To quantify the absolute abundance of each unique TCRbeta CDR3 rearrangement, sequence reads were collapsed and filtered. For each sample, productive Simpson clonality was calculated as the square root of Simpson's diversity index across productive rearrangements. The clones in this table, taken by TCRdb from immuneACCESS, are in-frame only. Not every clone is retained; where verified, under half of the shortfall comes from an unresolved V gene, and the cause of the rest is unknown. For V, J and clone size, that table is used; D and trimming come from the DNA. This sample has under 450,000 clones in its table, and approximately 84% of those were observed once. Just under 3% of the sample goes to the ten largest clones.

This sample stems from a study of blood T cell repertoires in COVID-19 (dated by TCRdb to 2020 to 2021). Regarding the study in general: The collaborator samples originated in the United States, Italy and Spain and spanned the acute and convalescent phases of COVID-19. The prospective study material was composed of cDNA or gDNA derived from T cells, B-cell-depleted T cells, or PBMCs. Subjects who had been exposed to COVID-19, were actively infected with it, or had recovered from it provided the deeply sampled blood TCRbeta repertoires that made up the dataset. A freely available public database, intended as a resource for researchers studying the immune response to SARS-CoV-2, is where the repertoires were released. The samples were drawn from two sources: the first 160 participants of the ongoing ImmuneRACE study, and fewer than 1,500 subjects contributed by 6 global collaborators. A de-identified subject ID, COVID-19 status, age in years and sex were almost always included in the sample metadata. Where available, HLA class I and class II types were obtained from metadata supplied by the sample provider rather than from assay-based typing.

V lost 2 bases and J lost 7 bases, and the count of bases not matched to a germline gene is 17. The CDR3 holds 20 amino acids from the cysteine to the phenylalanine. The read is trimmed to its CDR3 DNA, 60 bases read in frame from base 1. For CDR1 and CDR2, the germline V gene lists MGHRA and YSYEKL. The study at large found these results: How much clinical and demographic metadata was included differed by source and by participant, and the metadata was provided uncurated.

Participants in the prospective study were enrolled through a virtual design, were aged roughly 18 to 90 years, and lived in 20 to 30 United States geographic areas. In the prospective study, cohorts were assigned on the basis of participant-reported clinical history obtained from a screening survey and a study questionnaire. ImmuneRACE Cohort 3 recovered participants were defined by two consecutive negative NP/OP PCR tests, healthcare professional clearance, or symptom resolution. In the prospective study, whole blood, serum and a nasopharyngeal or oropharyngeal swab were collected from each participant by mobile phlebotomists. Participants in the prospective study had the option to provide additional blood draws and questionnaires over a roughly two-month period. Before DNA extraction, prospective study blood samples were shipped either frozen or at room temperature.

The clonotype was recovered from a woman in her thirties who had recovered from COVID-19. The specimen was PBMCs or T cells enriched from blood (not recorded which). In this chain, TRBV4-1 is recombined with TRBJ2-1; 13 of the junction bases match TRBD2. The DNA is TGCGCCAGCAGCCAATGGGGGACTGCGACACTAGCGGGAGGGCCGAATGAGCAGTTCTTC. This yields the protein CASSQWGTATLAGGPNEQFF.